This T cell receptor (beta chain) was identified during a study of blood T cell repertoires in COVID-19. Study at large: The United States, Italy and Spain provided the acute and convalescent COVID-19 samples. T cells, B-cell-depleted T cells, or PBMCs supplied cDNA or gDNA.

Authors' methods: Reference gene primer amplification in the assay estimated nucleated cell counts. The data were produced by immunoSEQ multiplex PCR, yet TCRdb's version contains in-frame clones alone and is incomplete. That table gives V, J and clone size, and the DNA gave D and trimming. The table has 90,000 or so clones, about 91% seen once. CDR3 length: 21 residues. Germline loops: CDR1 LGHNA, CDR2 YNFKEQ. Between the trimmed V and J ends, which lost 3 bases and 0 bases, there was a span of 28 bases. The sequenced sample consisted of peripheral blood. V gene TRBV4-2 combines with J gene TRBJ2-3, with a weak D call TRBD1 (5 bases). The sequence was obtained from a human donor with active COVID-19. The donor label of this sample is uncertain. This CDR3 reads CASSHLVPGQQYRSSTDTQYF. In DNA, the CDR3 is TGTGCCAGCAGCCATTTAGTCCCCGGTCAACAATACAGGAGTAGCACAGATACGCAGTATTTT.